This entry lists 4 T cell receptor beta chains sequenced from one sample in a study of PD-L1 blockade in urothelial cancer (dated by TCRdb to the late 2010s). Receptors were amplified or captured by the immunoSEQ multiplex PCR assay. TCRdb holds this immuneACCESS table with in-frame rearrangements only. Some clones are missing; in checked studies, unresolved V genes explain under half, and the rest has no known cause. The sample table records around 40,000 clones; 82% of these occur just once. The ten most abundant clones make up roughly an eighth of the sample. Taken with the paper, the label for time point translates to: peripheral blood 6 weeks after treatment start. Source: PBMCs, taken around atezolizumab (anti-PD-L1) treatment. Every receptor here comes from a man between 60 and 75 years old with urothelial cancer.

The chain uses TRBV7-6 and TRBJ1-1, with unresolved D. Germline assignment: CDR1 SGHVS and CDR2 FNYEAQ. The CDR3 covers 15 residues. V lost 1 base, J lost 4 bases, and 13 bases lay in between. CDR3 residues: CASSLVEGGSTEAFF. The CDR3 region has the DNA TGTGCCAGCAGCTTAGTCGAGGGTGGGAGCACTGAAGCTTTCTTT.

This clone was seen many times. CDR3 DNA: TGCAGCGTCGTCGCGCCGGGAGTCCGTGCGGGAGCTTTCTTT. The encoded protein is CSVVAPGVRAGAFF. The rearrangement uses TRBV29-1 and TRBJ1-1; D gene ambiguous. Germline V CDR1 and CDR2: SQVTM, ANQGSEA. The CDR3 runs to 14 residues. V lost 6 bases and J lost 10, with 24 bases in between.

The CDR3 sequence: CASSQDLRQLGYGYTF. The CDR3 nucleotides are TGTGCCAGCAGCCAAGATCTCCGACAGCTCGGCTATGGCTACACCTTC. The chain employs TRBV4-2 and TRBJ1-2, with a tentative D call TRBD1 (5 bases). V lost 0 bases, J lost 4 bases, and 15 bases lay in between. Germline V gene data show CDR1 as LGHNA and CDR2 as YNFKEQ. The CDR3 runs 16 residues.

The chain joins TRBV20-1 to TRBJ1-2; 7 positions match TRBD1. The germline V gene has CDR1 DFQATT and CDR2 SNEGSKA (reference sequence). V was pared by 6 bases and J by 7 bases, with 5 bases of the junction left unmatched. CDR3 length: 11 amino acids. The CDR3 coding sequence is TGCAGTGCCCCGACAGGGACTGGCTACACCTTC. Translating gives CSAPTGTGYTF.